This entry lists 18 T cell receptor beta chains sequenced from one sample in a study of beta chain features in type 1 diabetes (dated by TCRdb to the late 2010s). Summary of the overall study and its limitations: In all four CD4+ subsets, TCRB CDR3 length was moderately but significantly shorter in type 1 diabetes patients.

Their antigens remain unidentified. The library was built by means of the immunoSEQ multiplex PCR assay. The High Capacity cDNA Reverse Transcription Kit was used to reverse transcribe all of the isolated RNA, meaning that expressed TCRB transcripts were what got sequenced. TCRdb obtained this table from immuneACCESS and retained in-frame rearrangements with V and J assigned. These tables miss some clones; where compared with another copy, unresolved V genes account for less than half of the shortfall, and the remainder is unexplained. Recorded for this sample are roughly 700,000 clones; around 15% of them occurred a single time. The ten largest clonotypes hold less than 0.025% of the sample. Sequenced sample: naive CD4+ T cells from blood. Per the publication, the cell subset or site label means: true naive CD4+ T cells. Source of these receptors: a man between 18 and 29 years old with type 1 diabetes.

A remark on this clone: Other DNA sequences from this sample encode an identical CDR3 as well. J is TRBJ2-5 and V is TRBV30, with a weak D call TRBD2 (6 bases). Germline values: CDR1 GTSNPN, CDR2 SVGIG (reference sequence). This CDR3 is built from 12 residues. Trimming cost V 2 bases and J 4 bases, with 8 bases left between them. CDR3: CAWSSSGETQYF. Written as DNA, the CDR3 is TGTGCCTGGAGTAGTAGCGGAGAGACCCAGTACTTC.

This clone was picked up many times. The V call is TRBV7-2, the J call TRBJ1-2, with 7 positions matching TRBD1. The CDR3 consists of 13 residues. The trim removed 5 bases at V and 8 bases at J, leaving 8 bases unmatched. Germline-derived CDR1 and CDR2 are SGHTA and FQGNSA. CDR3 nucleotide sequence: TGTGCCAGCAGCCCTGACAGGGTTGTAGGCTACACCTTC. As protein: CASSPDRVVGYTF.

The chain recombines TRBV18 with TRBJ2-1, with a possible D match to TRBD2 (6 bases). The CDR3 totals 16 residues. Germline V lookup: CDR1 KGHSH, CDR2 LQKENI. V gave up 2 bases and J gave up 2 bases, with 13 bases separating them. Here the CDR3 DNA reads TGTGCCAGCTCACCAATGGGAGGCCAGGCCTACAATGAGCAGTTCTTC. Protein product: CASSPMGGQAYNEQFF.

The rearrangement links TRBV28 to TRBJ1-1; 9 positions match TRBD1. CDR1 is MDHEN, CDR2 SYDVKM, per germline. J was trimmed by 5 bases and V by 5 bases; bases with no gene match: 6. The CDR3 length is 14 residues. The CDR3 protein is CASSLPDRGTEAFF. The CDR3, as DNA: TGTGCCAGCAGTCTTCCGGACAGGGGAACTGAAGCTTTCTTT.

The chain carries TRBV28 and TRBJ2-7; D unresolved. The length of the CDR3 is 11 residues. CDR1 and CDR2 from the germline V gene are MDHEN and SYDVKM. Trimming removed 5 bases from V and 5 bases from J, with 7 bases in between. CDR3 protein: CASSLVNEQYF. The DNA for the CDR3 is TGTGCCAGCAGTCTGGTCAACGAGCAGTACTTC.

This clone came up a few times. V is TRBV29-1 and J is TRBJ1-1; possibly TRBD1 for D (5 bases). Germline-derived CDR1 and CDR2 are SQVTM and ANQGSEA. Trimming cost V 4 bases and J 0 bases, with 12 bases left between them. The CDR3 consists of 14 residues. The CDR3, as DNA: TGCAGCGTTGCGCCGGGACCGATGAACACTGAAGCTTTCTTT. Its protein product is CSVAPGPMNTEAFF.

V usage is TRBV25-1 and J usage is TRBJ2-2, with unresolved D. The V end lost 6 bases, the J end lost 7 bases, and 6 bases lay between the germline ends. The CDR3 has 11 residues. CDR1 MGHDK and CDR2 SYGVNS come from the germline V gene. CDR3 nucleotide sequence: TGTGCCAGCAGGAAGGACGGGGAGCTGTTTTTT. Translating it yields CASRKDGELFF.

This clone was seen more than once but under ten times. The chain is built from TRBV30 and TRBJ1-3, with a possible D match to TRBD1 (6 bases). Germline CDR1 GTSNPN, CDR2 SVGIG (reference sequence). This CDR3 is 13 amino acids long. Trimming cost V 6 bases and J 3 bases, with 12 bases left between them. CDR3 nucleotides: TGTGCCTGCTACAGGGCGGGTGGAAACACCATATATTTT. This translates into CACYRAGGNTIYF.

In its sample, this clone was seen a few times. The chain joins TRBV5-6 to TRBJ1-1, with D maybe TRBD1 (5 bases). Trimming took 1 base from V and 3 from J, leaving 10 bases between them. This CDR3 is 14 amino acids long. Germline V gene sequence: CDR1 SGHDT, CDR2 YYEEEE. The CDR3 protein is CASSLQGVYTEAFF. The CDR3 coding sequence is TGTGCCAGCAGCTTGCAAGGGGTATACACTGAAGCTTTCTTT.

The chain employs TRBV7-9 and TRBJ1-5; D is unresolved. Germline values: CDR1 SEHNR, CDR2 FQNEAQ (reference sequence). The CDR3 runs to 14 residues. Trimming shortened V by 1 base and J by 7 bases, and 11 bases separated the two germline ends. CDR3 region: CASSLGMPEQPQHF. The CDR3 nucleotides read TGTGCCAGCAGCTTAGGGATGCCGGAACAGCCCCAGCATTTT.

V gene TRBV2 combines with J gene TRBJ1-3, with D unclear. Germline-derived CDR1 and CDR2 are SNHLY and FYNNEI. The ends were cut back, 4 bases at V and 3 bases at J, with 7 bases in the middle. The CDR3 spans 13 residues. CDR3 sequence reads: CASSVTSGNTIYF. CDR3 in DNA: TGTGCCAGCAGTGTTACGAGTGGAAACACCATATATTTT.

The rearrangement uses TRBV10-3 and TRBJ2-5, with 9 nucleotides matching TRBD1. In germline, CDR1 is ENHRY, CDR2 SYGVKD. The CDR3 is 13 amino acids. The ends lost 8 bases at V and 5 bases at J; junction bases unmatched: 6. The CDR3 is CAIGADRGETQYF. Here the CDR3 DNA reads TGTGCCATCGGGGCAGACAGGGGGGAGACCCAGTACTTC.

This chain joins TRBV27 and TRBJ2-7; D gene unclear. CDR3 length equals 10 residues. Trimming stripped 8 bases from V and 2 bases from J, with 4 bases between. Germline values: CDR1 MNHEY, CDR2 SMNVEV (reference sequence). The DNA for the CDR3 is TGTGCCAGCGGCACCTACGAGCAGTACTTC. Residues: CASGTYEQYF.

V is TRBV9 and J is TRBJ2-7, with TRBD1 as a possible D gene (5 bases). V lost 5 bases and J 0 bases, leaving 9 bases between the germline ends. CDR1 is SGDLS, CDR2 YYNGEE, per germline. The CDR3 extends over 13 amino acids. The CDR3 loop reads CASSVGPSYEQYF. The CDR3 DNA reads as TGTGCCAGCAGTGTGGGGCCCTCCTACGAGCAGTACTTC. The whole variable domain, remainder taken from reference TRBV9 and TRBJ2-7, is DSGVTQTPKHLITATGQRVTLRCSPRSGDLSVYWYQQSLDQGLQFLIQYYNGEERAKGNILERFSAQQFPDLHSELNLSSLELGDSALYFCASSVGPSYEQYFGPGTRLTVT.

This clone was found a few times. The rearrangement joins TRBV28 to TRBJ2-1; 7 nucleotides agree with TRBD1. Germline CDR1 is MDHEN and CDR2 is SYDVKM. Trimming cost V 10 bases and J 4 bases; bases outside gene matches: 10. There are 14 residues in the CDR3. The CDR3 nucleotides are TGTGCCACCAACGGGGACAGCGCTTACAATGAGCAGTTCTTC. It translates to CATNGDSAYNEQFF.

This chain joins TRBV29-1 and TRBJ2-7; D is undetermined. The CDR3 sequence is 11 residues long. Trimming cost V 2 bases and J 4 bases, with 6 bases left between them. Germline CDR1 and CDR2: SQVTM and ANQGSEA. The CDR3 region is CSVETDYEQYF. Written as DNA, the CDR3 is TGCAGCGTTGAAACAGATTACGAGCAGTACTTC.

This chain connects TRBV28 to TRBJ2-7; tentatively, D is TRBD1 (5 bases). Germline V gene data show CDR1 as MDHEN and CDR2 as SYDVKM. Trimming pared 6 bases from V and 2 bases from J, leaving 11 bases between. The CDR3 length is 13 residues. The CDR3 protein is CASSSPGTYEQYF. CDR3 DNA: TGTGCCAGCAGCTCCCCAGGGACCTACGAGCAGTACTTC.

The chain employs TRBV7-6 and TRBJ2-5, with D unresolved. The germline CDR1 and CDR2 sequences are SGHVS and FNYEAQ. Trimming removed 0 bases at V and 2 bases at J, with 4 bases between. The CDR3 loop spans 13 amino acids. CDR3 sequence reads: CASSLAKQETQYF. The CDR3 bases are TGTGCCAGCAGCTTAGCGAAGCAAGAGACCCAGTACTTC.